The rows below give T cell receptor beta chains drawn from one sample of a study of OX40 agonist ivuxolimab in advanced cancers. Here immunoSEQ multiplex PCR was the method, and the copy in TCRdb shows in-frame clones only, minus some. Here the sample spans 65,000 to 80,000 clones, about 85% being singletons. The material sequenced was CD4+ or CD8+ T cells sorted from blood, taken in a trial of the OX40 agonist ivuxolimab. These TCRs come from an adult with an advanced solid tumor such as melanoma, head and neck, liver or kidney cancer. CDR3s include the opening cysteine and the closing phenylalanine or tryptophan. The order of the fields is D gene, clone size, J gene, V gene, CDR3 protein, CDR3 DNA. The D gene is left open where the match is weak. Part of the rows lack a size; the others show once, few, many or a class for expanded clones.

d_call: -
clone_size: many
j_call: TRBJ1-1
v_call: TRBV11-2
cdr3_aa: CASSRFQGSEAFF
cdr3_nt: TGTGCCAGCAGCCGTTTTCAAGGCTCTGAAGCTTTCTTT

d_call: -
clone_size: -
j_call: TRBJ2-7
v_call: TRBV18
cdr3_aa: CASSPSRLSTSYEQYF
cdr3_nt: TGTGCCAGCTCACCCTCTCGCTTGTCCACCTCCTACGAGCAGTACTTC

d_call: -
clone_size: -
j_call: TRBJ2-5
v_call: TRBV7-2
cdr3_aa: CASSLGRGLQETQYF
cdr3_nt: TGTGCCAGCAGCTTAGGAAGGGGCTTACAAGAGACCCAGTACTTC

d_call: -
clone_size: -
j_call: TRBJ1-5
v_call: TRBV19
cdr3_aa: CASSILDSLYSNQPQHF
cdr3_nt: TGTGCCAGTAGTATTTTGGACAGCCTCTATAGCAATCAGCCCCAGCATTTT

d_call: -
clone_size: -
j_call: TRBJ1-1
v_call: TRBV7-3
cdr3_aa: CASSLGPQNTEAFF
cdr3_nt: TGTGCCAGCAGTCTCGGGCCCCAGAACACTGAAGCTTTCTTT

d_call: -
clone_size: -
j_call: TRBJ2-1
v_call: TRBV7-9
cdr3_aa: CASSFTNEQFF
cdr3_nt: TGTGCCAGCAGCTTTACAAATGAGCAGTTCTTC

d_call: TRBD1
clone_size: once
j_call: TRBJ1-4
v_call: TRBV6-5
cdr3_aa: CASSYSGTGREKLFF
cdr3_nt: TGTGCCAGCAGTTACTCCGGGACAGGTCGTGAAAAACTGTTTTTT

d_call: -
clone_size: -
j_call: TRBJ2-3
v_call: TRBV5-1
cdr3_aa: CASSLGGRPGTDTQYF
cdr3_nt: TGCGCCAGCAGCTTGGGGGGGCGGCCGGGCACAGATACGCAGTATTTT

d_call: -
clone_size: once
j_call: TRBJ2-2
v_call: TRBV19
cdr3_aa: CASSIIGVLDGELFF
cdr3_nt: TGTGCCAGTAGTATAATCGGGGTATTGGACGGGGAGCTGTTTTTT

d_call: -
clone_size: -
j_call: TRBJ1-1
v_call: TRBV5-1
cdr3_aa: CASSTDMNTEAFF
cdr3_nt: TGCGCCAGCAGCACCGACATGAACACTGAAGCTTTCTTT

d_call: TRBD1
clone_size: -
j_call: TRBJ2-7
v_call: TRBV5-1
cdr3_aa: CASRPTGGYEQYF
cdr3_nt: TGCGCCAGCAGACCGACAGGGGGATACGAGCAGTACTTC

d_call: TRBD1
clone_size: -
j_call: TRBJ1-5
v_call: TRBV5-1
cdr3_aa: CASSPQPGGESNQPQHF
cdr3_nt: TGCGCCAGCAGCCCCCAACCAGGGGGCGAAAGCAATCAGCCCCAGCATTTT

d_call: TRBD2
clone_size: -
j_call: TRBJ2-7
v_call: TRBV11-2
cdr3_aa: CASSLGVAGGSYEQYF
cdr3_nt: TGTGCCAGCAGCTTAGGAGTAGCGGGTGGATCCTACGAGCAGTACTTC

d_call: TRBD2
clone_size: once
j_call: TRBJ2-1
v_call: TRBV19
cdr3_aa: CASSMAGTSGGAQQFF
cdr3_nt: TGTGCCAGTAGTATGGCCGGGACTAGCGGGGGGGCCCAGCAGTTCTTC

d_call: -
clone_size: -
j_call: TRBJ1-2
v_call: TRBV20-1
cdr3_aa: CKKVRRYGYTF
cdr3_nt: TGCAAGAAGGTGCGGAGGTATGGCTACACCTTC

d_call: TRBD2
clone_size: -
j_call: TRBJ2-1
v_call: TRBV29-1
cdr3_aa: CSVARLAGGEQFF
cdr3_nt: TGCAGCGTTGCGCGGCTAGCGGGAGGTGAGCAGTTCTTC

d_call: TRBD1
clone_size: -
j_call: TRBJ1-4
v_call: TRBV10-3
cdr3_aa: CAISDPRQGSGKLFF
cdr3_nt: TGTGCCATCAGTGACCCTCGACAGGGAAGTGGAAAACTGTTTTTT

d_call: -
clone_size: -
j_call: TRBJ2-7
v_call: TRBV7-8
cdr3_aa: CASSRTASYEQYF
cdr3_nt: TGTGCCAGCAGCCGGACCGCCTCCTACGAGCAGTACTTC

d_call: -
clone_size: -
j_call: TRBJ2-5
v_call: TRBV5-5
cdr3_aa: CASSLQSSEWETQYF
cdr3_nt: TGTGCCAGCAGCTTGCAGTCTTCGGAGTGGGAGACCCAGTACTTC

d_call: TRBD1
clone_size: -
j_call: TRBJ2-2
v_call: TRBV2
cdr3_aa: CASSGQGGTGELFF
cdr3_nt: TGTGCCAGCAGTGGACAGGGGGGTACCGGGGAGCTGTTTTTT

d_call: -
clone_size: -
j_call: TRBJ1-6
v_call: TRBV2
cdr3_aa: CASSKQGNSPLHF
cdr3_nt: TGTGCCAGCAGTAAACAGGGTAATTCACCCCTCCACTTT

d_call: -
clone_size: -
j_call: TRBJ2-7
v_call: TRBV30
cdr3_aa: CAWKDTTYSYEQYF
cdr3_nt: TGTGCCTGGAAGGACACTACCTACTCCTACGAGCAGTACTTC

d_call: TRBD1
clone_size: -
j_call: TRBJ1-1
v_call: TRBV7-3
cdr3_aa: CASSLGQGTEAFF
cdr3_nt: TGTGCCAGCAGCTTGGGACAGGGCACTGAAGCTTTCTTT

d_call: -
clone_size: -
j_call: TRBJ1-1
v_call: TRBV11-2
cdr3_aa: CASSLAVALFATEAFF
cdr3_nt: TGTGCCAGCAGCTTAGCAGTCGCCCTGTTCGCCACTGAAGCTTTCTTT

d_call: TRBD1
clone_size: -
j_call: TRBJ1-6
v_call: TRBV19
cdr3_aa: CASSSRQGVVSPLHF
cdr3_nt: TGTGCCAGTAGTTCCCGACAGGGAGTGGTCTCACCCCTCCACTTT

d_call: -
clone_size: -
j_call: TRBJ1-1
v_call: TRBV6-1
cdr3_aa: CASRGTLDTEAFF
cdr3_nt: TGTGCCAGCAGGGGGACGTTGGACACTGAAGCTTTCTTT

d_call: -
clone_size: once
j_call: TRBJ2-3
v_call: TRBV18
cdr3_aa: CASSRRTDTQYF
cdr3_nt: TGTGCCAGCTCACGACGCACAGATACGCAGTATTTT

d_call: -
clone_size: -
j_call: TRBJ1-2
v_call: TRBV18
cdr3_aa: CASSPLAGDRYGYTF
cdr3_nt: TGTGCCAGCTCACCACTCGCAGGCGATCGCTATGGCTACACCTTC

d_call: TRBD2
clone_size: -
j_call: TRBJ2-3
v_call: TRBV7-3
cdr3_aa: CASSPSGISDTQYF
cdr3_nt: TGTGCCAGCAGCCCTAGCGGGATATCAGATACGCAGTATTTT

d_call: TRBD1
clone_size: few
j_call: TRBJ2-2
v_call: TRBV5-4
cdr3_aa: CASSYITGERTGELFF
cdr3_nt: TGTGCCAGCAGCTATATAACAGGGGAAAGGACCGGGGAGCTGTTTTTT

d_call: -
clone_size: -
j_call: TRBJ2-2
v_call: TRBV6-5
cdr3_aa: CASSYSGWQTGELFF
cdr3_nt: TGTGCCAGCAGTTACTCAGGGTGGCAGACCGGGGAGCTGTTTTTT

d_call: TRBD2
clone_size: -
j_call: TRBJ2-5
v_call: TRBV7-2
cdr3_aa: CASSLMASGQETQYF
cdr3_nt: TGTGCCAGCAGCTTAATGGCTAGCGGTCAAGAGACCCAGTACTTC

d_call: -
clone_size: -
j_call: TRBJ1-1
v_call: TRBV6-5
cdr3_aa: CASRPRDTEAFF
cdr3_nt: TGTGCCAGCAGGCCAAGGGACACTGAAGCTTTCTTT

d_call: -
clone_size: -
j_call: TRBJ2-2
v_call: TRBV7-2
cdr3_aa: CASSFRGNTGELFF
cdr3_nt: TGTGCCAGCAGCTTTCGCGGGAACACCGGGGAGCTGTTTTTT

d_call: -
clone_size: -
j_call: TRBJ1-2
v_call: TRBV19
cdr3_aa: CASSSMEANYGYTF
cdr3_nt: TGTGCCAGTAGTAGTATGGAGGCTAACTATGGCTACACCTTC

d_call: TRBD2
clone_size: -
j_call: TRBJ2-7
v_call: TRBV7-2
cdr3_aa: CASSLAPPGGSSYEQYF
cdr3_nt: TGTGCCAGCAGCTTAGCCCCGCCGGGGGGGAGCAGCTACGAGCAGTACTTC

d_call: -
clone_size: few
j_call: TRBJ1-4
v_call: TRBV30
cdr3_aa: CAWSVLGGGGEKLFF
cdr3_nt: TGTGCCTGGAGTGTACTAGGAGGAGGGGGTGAAAAACTGTTTTTT

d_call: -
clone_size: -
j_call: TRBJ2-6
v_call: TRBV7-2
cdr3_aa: CASSAQGTTGANVLTF
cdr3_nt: TGTGCCAGCAGCGCGCAGGGGACAACCGGGGCCAACGTCCTGACTTTC

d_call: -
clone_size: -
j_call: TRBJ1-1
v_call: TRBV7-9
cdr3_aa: CASSLFSLWRMQNTEAFF
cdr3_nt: TGTGCCAGCAGCTTATTTAGCCTGTGGCGGATGCAGAACACTGAAGCTTTCTTT

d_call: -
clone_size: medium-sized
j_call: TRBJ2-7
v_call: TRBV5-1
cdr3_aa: CASSLGETGSSYEQYF
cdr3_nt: TGCGCCAGCAGCTTGGGTGAAACAGGGAGCTCCTACGAGCAGTACTTC